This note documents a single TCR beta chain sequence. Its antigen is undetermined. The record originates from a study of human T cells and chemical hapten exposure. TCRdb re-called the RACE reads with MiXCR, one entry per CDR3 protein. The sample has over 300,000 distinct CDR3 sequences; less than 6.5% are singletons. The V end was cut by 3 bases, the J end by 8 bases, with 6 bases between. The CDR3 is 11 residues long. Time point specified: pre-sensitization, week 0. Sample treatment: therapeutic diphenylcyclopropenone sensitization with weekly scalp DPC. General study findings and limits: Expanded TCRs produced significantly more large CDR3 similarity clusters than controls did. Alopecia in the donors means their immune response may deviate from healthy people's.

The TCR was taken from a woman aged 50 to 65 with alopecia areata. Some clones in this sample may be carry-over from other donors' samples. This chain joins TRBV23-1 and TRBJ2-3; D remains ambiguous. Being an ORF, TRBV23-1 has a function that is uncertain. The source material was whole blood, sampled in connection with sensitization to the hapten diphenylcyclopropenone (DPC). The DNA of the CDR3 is TGCGCCAGCAGTCAGCCCTTTACGCAGTATTTT. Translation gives CASSQPFTQYF.